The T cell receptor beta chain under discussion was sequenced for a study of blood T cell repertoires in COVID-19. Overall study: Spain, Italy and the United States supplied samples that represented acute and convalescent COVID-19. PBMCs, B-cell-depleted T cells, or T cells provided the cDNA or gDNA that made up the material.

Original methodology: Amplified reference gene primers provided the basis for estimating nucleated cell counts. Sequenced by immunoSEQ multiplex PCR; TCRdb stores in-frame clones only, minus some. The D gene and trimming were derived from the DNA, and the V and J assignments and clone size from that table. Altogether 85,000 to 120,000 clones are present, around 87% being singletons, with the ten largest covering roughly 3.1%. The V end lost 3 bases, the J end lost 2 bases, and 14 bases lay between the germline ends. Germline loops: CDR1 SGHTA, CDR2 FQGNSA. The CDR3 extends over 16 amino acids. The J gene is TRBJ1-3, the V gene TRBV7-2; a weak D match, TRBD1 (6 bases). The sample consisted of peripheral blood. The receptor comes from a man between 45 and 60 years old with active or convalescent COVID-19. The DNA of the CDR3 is TGTGCCAGCAGCTTGGGGACAAATACGGCTGGAAACACCATATATTTT. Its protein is CASSLGTNTAGNTIYF.